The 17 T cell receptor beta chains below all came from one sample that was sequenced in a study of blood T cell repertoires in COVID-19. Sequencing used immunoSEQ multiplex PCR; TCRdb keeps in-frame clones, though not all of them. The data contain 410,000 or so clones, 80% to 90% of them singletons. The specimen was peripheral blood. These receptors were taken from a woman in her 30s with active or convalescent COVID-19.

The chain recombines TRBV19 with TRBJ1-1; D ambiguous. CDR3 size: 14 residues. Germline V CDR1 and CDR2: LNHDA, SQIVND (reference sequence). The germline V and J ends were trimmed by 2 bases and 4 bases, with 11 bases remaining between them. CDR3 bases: TGTGCCAGTAGTATAATGGCAGGAGGCACTGAAGCTTTCTTT. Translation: CASSIMAGGTEAFF.

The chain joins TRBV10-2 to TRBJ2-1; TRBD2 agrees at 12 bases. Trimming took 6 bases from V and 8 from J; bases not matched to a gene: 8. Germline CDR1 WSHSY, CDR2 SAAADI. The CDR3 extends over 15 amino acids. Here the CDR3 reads CASRVTSGSSDEQFF. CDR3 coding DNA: TGCGCCAGCAGGGTGACTAGCGGGAGTAGCGATGAGCAGTTCTTC.

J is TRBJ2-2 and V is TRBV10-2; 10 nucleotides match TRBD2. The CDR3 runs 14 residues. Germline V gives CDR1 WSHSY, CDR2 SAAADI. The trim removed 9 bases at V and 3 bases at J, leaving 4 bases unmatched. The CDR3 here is CASSGTSDTGELFF. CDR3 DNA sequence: TGCGCCAGTTCCGGGACTAGCGACACCGGGGAGCTGTTTTTT.

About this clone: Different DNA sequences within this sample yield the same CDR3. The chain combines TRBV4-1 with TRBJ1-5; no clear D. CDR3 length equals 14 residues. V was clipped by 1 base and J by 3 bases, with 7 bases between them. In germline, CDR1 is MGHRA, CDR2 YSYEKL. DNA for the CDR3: TGCGCCAGCAGCCAAGGACAACCCAATCAGCCCCAGCATTTT. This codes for CASSQGQPNQPQHF.

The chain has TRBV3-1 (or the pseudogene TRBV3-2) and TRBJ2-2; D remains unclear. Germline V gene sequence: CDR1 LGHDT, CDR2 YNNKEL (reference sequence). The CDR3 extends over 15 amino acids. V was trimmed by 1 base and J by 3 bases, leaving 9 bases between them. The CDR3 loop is CASSQGGTDTGELFF. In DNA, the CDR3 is TGTGCCAGCAGCCAAGGAGGCACCGACACCGGGGAGCTGTTTTTT.

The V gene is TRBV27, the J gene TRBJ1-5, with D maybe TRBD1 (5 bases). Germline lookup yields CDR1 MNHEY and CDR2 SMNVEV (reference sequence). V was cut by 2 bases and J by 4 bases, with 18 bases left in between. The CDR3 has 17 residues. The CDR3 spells CASSLNWGAPLNQPQHF. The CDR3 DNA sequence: TGTGCCAGCAGTTTAAATTGGGGCGCCCCTCTTAATCAGCCCCAGCATTTT.

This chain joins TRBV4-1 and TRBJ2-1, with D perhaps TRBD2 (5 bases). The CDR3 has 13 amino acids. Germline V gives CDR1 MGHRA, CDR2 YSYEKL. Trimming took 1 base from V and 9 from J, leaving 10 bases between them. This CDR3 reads CASSQALVSEQFF. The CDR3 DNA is TGCGCCAGCAGCCAAGCACTAGTGAGTGAGCAGTTCTTC.

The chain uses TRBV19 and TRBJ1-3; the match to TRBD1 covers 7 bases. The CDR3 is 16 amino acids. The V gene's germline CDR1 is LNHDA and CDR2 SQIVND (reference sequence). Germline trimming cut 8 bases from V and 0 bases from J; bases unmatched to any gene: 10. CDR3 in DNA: TGTGCCAGTTCCAATAGGGGGCCTAGCTCTGGAAACACCATATATTTT. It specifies CASSNRGPSSGNTIYF. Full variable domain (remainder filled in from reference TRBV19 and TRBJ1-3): DGGITQSPKYLFRKEGQNVTLSCEQNLNHDAMYWYRQDPGQGLRLIYYSQIVNDFQKGDIAEGYSVSREKKESFPLTVTSAQKNPTAFYLCASSNRGPSSGNTIYFGEGSWLTVV.

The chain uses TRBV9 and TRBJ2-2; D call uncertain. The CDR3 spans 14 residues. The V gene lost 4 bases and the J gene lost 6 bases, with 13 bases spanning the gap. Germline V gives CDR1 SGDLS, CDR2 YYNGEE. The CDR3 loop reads CASSLGPLSGELFF. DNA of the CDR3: TGTGCCAGCAGCCTGGGCCCCTTATCCGGGGAGCTGTTTTTT. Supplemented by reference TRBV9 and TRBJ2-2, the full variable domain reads DSGVTQTPKHLITATGQRVTLRCSPRSGDLSVYWYQQSLDQGLQFLIQYYNGEERAKGNILERFSAQQFPDLHSELNLSSLELGDSALYFCASSLGPLSGELFFGEGSRLTVL.

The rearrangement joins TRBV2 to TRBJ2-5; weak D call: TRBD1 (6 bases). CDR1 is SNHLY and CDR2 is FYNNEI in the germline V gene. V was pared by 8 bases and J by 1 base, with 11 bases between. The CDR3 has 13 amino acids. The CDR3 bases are TGTGCCAGCGGACGACAGGCCCAAGAGACCCAGTACTTC. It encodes CASGRQAQETQYF.

Written as DNA, the CDR3 is TGTGCCAGCAGCCTCGGGACAGACCGCTATAATTCACCCCTCCACTTT. It encodes CASSLGTDRYNSPLHF. The genes are TRBV3-1 (or the pseudogene TRBV3-2) and TRBJ1-6; 7 positions match TRBD1. Germline CDR1 is LGHDT and CDR2 is YNNKEL (reference sequence). The CDR3 totals 16 residues. V lost 4 bases to trimming and J lost 3 bases; unmatched junction nucleotides: 6.

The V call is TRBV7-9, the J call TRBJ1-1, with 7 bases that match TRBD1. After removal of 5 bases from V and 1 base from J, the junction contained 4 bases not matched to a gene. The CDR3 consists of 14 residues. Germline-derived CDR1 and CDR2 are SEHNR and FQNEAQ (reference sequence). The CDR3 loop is CASSLTGENTEAFF. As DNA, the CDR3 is TGTGCCAGCAGCCTCACAGGGGAGAACACTGAAGCTTTCTTT.

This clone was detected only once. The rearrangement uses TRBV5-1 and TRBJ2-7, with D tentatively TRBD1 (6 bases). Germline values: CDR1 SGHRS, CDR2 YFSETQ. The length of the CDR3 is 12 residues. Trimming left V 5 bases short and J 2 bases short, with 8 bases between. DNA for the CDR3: TGCGCCAGCAGACAGGGAGCCTACGAGCAGTACTTC. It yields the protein CASRQGAYEQYF.

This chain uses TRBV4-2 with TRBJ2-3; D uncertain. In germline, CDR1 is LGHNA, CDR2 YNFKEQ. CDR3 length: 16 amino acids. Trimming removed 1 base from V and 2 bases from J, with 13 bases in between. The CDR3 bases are TGTGCCAGCAGCCAAGGGGCCTCGCCCCTCACAGATACGCAGTATTTT. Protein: CASSQGASPLTDTQYF.

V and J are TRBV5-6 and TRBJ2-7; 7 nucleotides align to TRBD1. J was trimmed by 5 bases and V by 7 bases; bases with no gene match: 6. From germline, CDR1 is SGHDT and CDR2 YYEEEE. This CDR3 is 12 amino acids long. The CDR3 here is CASETGSDEQYF. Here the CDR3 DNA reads TGTGCCAGCGAGACAGGGAGCGACGAGCAGTACTTC. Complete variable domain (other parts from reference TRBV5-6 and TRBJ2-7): DAGVTQSPTHLIKTRGQQVTLRCSPKSGHDTVSWYQQALGQGPQFIFQYYEEEERQRGNFPDRFSGHQFPNYSSELNVNALLLGDSALYLCASETGSDEQYFGPGTRLTVT.

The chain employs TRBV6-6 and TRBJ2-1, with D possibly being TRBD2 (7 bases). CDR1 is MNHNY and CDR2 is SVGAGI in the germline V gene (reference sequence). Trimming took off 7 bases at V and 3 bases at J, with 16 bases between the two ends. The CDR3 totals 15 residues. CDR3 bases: TGTGCCAGCACCCAAGGGGGGAGGGGCTACAATGAGCAGTTCTTC. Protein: CASTQGGRGYNEQFF.

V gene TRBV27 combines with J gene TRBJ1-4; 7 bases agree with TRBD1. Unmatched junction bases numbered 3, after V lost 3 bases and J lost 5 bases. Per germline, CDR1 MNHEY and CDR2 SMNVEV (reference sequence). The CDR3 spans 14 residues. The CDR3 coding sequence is TGTGCCAGCAGTTTTCTACAGGGGAATGAAAAACTGTTTTTT. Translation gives CASSFLQGNEKLFF.